The 17 T cell receptor beta chains in this list originate from one sample, sequenced in a study of Graves' ophthalmopathy and Graves' hyperthyroidism. RNA transcripts provided the template for amplifying TCR beta CDR3 regions. In the first round, RT-PCR was carried out with HTBI primers, and a multiplex PCR formed the second round. TCRdb itself ran the multiplex PCR reads through MiXCR, one entry per CDR3 protein. The data contain roughly 410,000 distinct CDR3 sequences, 15% of them singletons. The sample was peripheral blood. These TCRs come from a woman between 18 and 29 years old with stable Graves' hyperthyroidism.

Many counts were recorded for this clonotype. This chain uses TRBV12-3 or TRBV12-4 with TRBJ2-7; 8 nucleotides align to TRBD1. The CDR3 has 12 amino acids. After removal of 5 bases from V and 5 bases from J, the junction contained 2 bases not matched to a gene. The CDR3 loop is CASSKTGDEQYF. The CDR3 DNA reads TGTGCCAGCAGTAAGACAGGGGACGAGCAGTACTTC.

This clonotype was counted at least ten times. The chain uses TRBV24-1 and TRBJ2-2, with 7 bases identical to TRBD1. The CDR3 has 18 residues. Germline lookup yields CDR1 KGHDR and CDR2 SFDVKD. The J segment lost 1 base and the V segment lost 4 bases, leaving 11 bases of the junction unmatched. Here the CDR3 reads CATSDWEQGIWNTGELFF. The CDR3 DNA follows: TGTGCCACCAGTGACTGGGAACAGGGGATCTGGAACACCGGGGAGCTGTTTTTT.

This clonotype has ten or more counts. The chain links TRBV6-2 or TRBV6-3 to TRBJ2-5, with 7 bases lining up with TRBD1. V gave up 7 bases and J gave up 5 bases; unmatched junction bases: 10. In germline, CDR1 is MNHEY, CDR2 SVGEGT. The CDR3 loop spans 14 amino acids. The CDR3 DNA reads TGTGCCAGCATCCGAGGGGGCCCCCAGGAGACCCAGTACTTC. Protein sequence: CASIRGGPQETQYF.

This clonotype appeared many times. This chain links TRBV20-1 with TRBJ1-1; D gene ambiguous. Deletions cut 3 bases from V and 6 bases from J, with 11 bases between. Germline CDR1 DFQATT, CDR2 SNEGSKA (reference sequence). CDR3 size: 12 residues. The CDR3 DNA follows: TGCAGTGCTAGTTCGGGTATCCCTGAAGCTTTCTTT. Its protein is CSASSGIPEAFF.

This clonotype was picked up many times. The chain couples TRBV12-3 or TRBV12-4 to TRBJ1-5; a weak D match, TRBD1 (5 bases). The CDR3 contains 13 residues. The V end was cut by 8 bases, the J end by 9 bases, with 17 bases between. The DNA for the CDR3 is TGTGCCAGCGGGCCGGGACTACTTTGGCCCCAGCATTTT. Translating it yields CASGPGLLWPQHF.

This clonotype was counted many times. The rearrangement links TRBV24-1 to TRBJ2-7; 8 bases are a match to TRBD1. This CDR3 region has 14 residues. J was trimmed by 3 bases and V by 2 bases; bases with no gene match: 2. Germline V CDR1 and CDR2: KGHDR, SFDVKD. The CDR3 DNA reads as TGTGCCACCAGTGATTCCGGGACAGGCTACGAGCAGTACTTC. Residues: CATSDSGTGYEQYF.

This clonotype was detected ten times or more. The V and J genes are TRBV18 and TRBJ1-5; TRBD1 matches 8 bases. Trimming at V came to 5 bases and at J to 3 bases, leaving 6 bases not matched to a gene. Germline CDR1 KGHSH, CDR2 LQKENI. The CDR3 spans 15 residues. The CDR3: CASSRDRGDNQPQHF. DNA of the CDR3: TGTGCCAGCTCAAGAGACAGGGGCGACAATCAGCCCCAGCATTTT. The variable domain in full, with the rest retrieved from reference TRBV18 and TRBJ1-5, is NAGVMQNPRHLVRRRGQEARLRCSPMKGHSHVYWYRQLPEEGLKFMVYLQKENIIDESGMPKERFSAEFPKEGPSILRIQQVVRGDSAAYFCASSRDRGDNQPQHFGDGTRLSIL.

Concerning this clonotype itself: Since a much larger clone is just one base distant, this may be a read error. This CDR3 fails to terminate in the conserved phenylalanine or tryptophan, so it likely reflects a read error. The chain joins TRBV19 to TRBJ2-2; weak D call: TRBD1 (7 bases). The CDR3 spans 13 residues. The V gene's germline CDR1 is LNHDA and CDR2 SQIVND (reference sequence). V was clipped by 10 bases and J by 3 bases, with 12 bases between them. CDR3 bases: TGTGCCACCCAGGGGGGCTACACCGGGGAGCTGTTTGTT. Protein sequence: CATQGGYTGELFV.

In its sample, this clonotype was seen many times. The rearrangement joins TRBV5-1 to TRBJ1-1; 7 bases are a match to TRBD1. J gave up 5 bases and V 0 bases, and 19 bases lay outside the gene matches. Germline loops: CDR1 SGHRS, CDR2 YFSETQ. The CDR3 loop spans 19 amino acids. Written as DNA, the CDR3 is TGCGCCAGCAGCTTGGCCGCTTCGACTCGCAGGGGGATTAGAACTGAAGCTTTCTTT. Its translation is CASSLAASTRRGIRTEAFF.

This clonotype was picked up many times. This chain links TRBV27 with TRBJ2-7; D gene ambiguous. The germline gives CDR1 MNHEY, CDR2 SMNVEV (reference sequence). Trimming stripped 0 bases from V and 0 bases from J, with 12 bases between. This CDR3 region has 16 residues. The CDR3 protein is CASSLSFSYSSYEQYF. The CDR3 DNA reads TGTGCCAGCAGTTTATCCTTCTCCTACAGCTCCTACGAGCAGTACTTC.

This clonotype was detected many times. The genes are TRBV29-1 and TRBJ1-1, with D possibly matching TRBD1 (5 bases). The CDR3 is made up of 13 amino acids. The V gene's germline CDR1 is SQVTM and CDR2 ANQGSEA. V was clipped by 4 bases and J by 3 bases, with 12 bases between them. The CDR3 protein is CSVGDSGDTEAFF. The CDR3, as DNA: TGCAGCGTTGGAGACAGTGGGGACACTGAAGCTTTCTTT.

This clonotype has ten or more counts. The chain uses TRBV20-1 and TRBJ2-7; 10 bases align to TRBD1. Trimming at V came to 5 bases and at J to 4 bases, leaving 5 bases not matched to a gene. This CDR3 is 13 amino acids long. Germline assignment: CDR1 DFQATT and CDR2 SNEGSKA (reference sequence). CDR3 DNA sequence: TGCAGTGCTGGCCGGGACAGGGGATACGAGCAGTACTTC. Protein: CSAGRDRGYEQYF.

This clonotype was detected many times. The rearrangement links TRBV12-3 or TRBV12-4 to TRBJ2-5; 8 bases align to TRBD2. The CDR3 loop spans 15 amino acids. V trimming: 8 bases; J trimming: 5 bases; junction bases outside the gene matches: 13. CDR3 sequence reads: CASYLGSGGWETQYF. The CDR3 DNA reads as TGTGCCAGCTACCTGGGGAGCGGGGGATGGGAGACCCAGTACTTC.

This clonotype was recorded many times. The genes are TRBV2 and TRBJ2-7; no clear D gene. V gave up 4 bases and J gave up 2 bases, with 9 bases separating them. The CDR3 is made up of 13 amino acids. CDR1 is SNHLY, CDR2 FYNNEI, per germline. In nucleotides, the CDR3 is TGTGCCAGCAGTGGGCGTGAGCCCTACGAGCAGTACTTC. Its protein product is CASSGREPYEQYF.

This clonotype was detected ten times or more. In nucleotides, the CDR3 is TGTGCCAGCAGTTACACCAGACTAGCGGGGAGACAAGAGACCCAGTACTTC. Its translation is CASSYTRLAGRQETQYF. V gene TRBV6-5 combines with J gene TRBJ2-5, with TRBD2 matching over 11 bases. In germline, CDR1 is MNHEY, CDR2 SVGAGI. V lost 2 bases and J lost 2; bases outside the gene matches: 7. The CDR3 has 17 amino acids.

There are many counts of this clonotype. The rearrangement links TRBV6-5 to TRBJ2-7, with TRBD1 identical over 8 bases. Germline CDR1 is MNHEY and CDR2 is SVGAGI. The ends lost 2 bases at V and 3 bases at J; junction bases unmatched: 9. This CDR3 region has 16 residues. CDR3: CASSYLRQGRSYEQYF. CDR3 bases: TGTGCCAGCAGTTACCTGCGACAGGGGCGTAGCTACGAGCAGTACTTC.

This clonotype was picked up many times. The CDR3 spells CASIHRRNEQYF. The CDR3 DNA follows: TGTGCCAGCATCCACAGGAGAAACGAGCAGTACTTC. The chain joins TRBV7-4 to TRBJ2-7; a weak D match, TRBD1 (5 bases). CDR3 length: 12 residues. Germline lookup yields CDR1 SGHVT and CDR2 SQSDAQ. Trimming removed 7 bases from V and 5 bases from J, with 12 bases in between.